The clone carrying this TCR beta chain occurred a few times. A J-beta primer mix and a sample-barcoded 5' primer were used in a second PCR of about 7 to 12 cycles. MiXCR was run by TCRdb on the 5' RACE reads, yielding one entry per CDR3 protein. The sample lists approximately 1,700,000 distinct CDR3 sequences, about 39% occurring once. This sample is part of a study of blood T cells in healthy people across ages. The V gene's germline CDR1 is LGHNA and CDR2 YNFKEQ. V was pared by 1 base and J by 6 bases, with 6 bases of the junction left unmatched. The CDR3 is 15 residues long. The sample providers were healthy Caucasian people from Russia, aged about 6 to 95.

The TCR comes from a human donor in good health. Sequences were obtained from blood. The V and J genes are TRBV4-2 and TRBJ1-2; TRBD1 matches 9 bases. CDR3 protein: CASSQAGTGSDGYTF. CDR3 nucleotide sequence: TGTGCCAGCAGCCAAGCCGGGACAGGGTCGGATGGCTACACCTTC.